This T cell receptor beta chain was sequenced for a study of post-analysis software for immune sequencing data. Each TCR beta cDNA library carried unique molecular identifiers. Input of about 0.85 to 10 million T cells yielded hundreds of thousands of cDNA molecules. A single record per CDR3 protein comes from TCRdb applying MiXCR to the PCR reads. The sample lists hundreds of thousands of distinct CDR3 sequences, 30% occurring once. The germline V gene encodes CDR1 MGHRA and CDR2 YSYEKL. V shed 3 bases and J shed 3 bases, with 9 bases lying between them. This CDR3 contains 14 residues. The sample holds many counts of this clonotype. What it recognizes is unknown. General study points: Higher frequency in patients than in controls was seen for about 5 TRBV segments, with TRBV5-6, TRBV5-1 and TRBV20-1 among them. Multiple sclerosis patients showed significantly lower normalized Chao1 diversity than controls did. Same-batch samples co-clustered strongly by F measure.

This rearrangement joins TRBV4-1 to TRBJ2-1, with a weak D call TRBD1 (6 bases). Input material: blood. The origin of this receptor is a girl between 5 and 17 years old with multiple sclerosis. CDR3 bases: TGCGCCAGCAGCCAGATGGACAGCTACAATGAGCAGTTCTTC. Amino acids: CASSQMDSYNEQFF.